The next 8 T cell receptor beta chains were all read from a single sample in a study of T cells after yellow fever vaccination. TCRdb independently ran MiXCR on the 5' RACE reads; one entry per CDR3 protein. The table shows 450,000 to 550,000 distinct CDR3 sequences, with just over 20% occurring only once. Here the sequenced sample was PBMCs, taken less than 25 days after the first yellow fever vaccination. These receptors were obtained from a man aged 18 to 29 who received the YFV17D yellow fever vaccine.

This clonotype was observed at least ten times. The genes are TRBV20-1 and TRBJ1-6, with a possible D match to TRBD1 (5 bases). The V gene lost 2 bases and the J gene lost 7 bases, with 9 bases spanning the gap. This CDR3 comprises 13 residues. CDR1 is DFQATT, CDR2 SNEGSKA, per germline (reference sequence). CDR3 bases: TGCAGTGCTAGACAGGGAGGGAATTCACCCCTCCACTTT. This codes for CSARQGGNSPLHF.

This rearrangement joins TRBV12-3 or TRBV12-4 to TRBJ2-5; 8 bases are shared with TRBD2. This CDR3 contains 14 residues. V was pared by 7 bases and J by 1 base, with 5 bases of the junction left unmatched. The CDR3: CASNSGGAQETQYF. The CDR3 DNA reads as TGTGCCAGCAACTCGGGGGGGGCCCAAGAGACCCAGTACTTC.

In DNA form, the CDR3 reads TGTGCCAGCAGCCCCGTTGGTAGCGCCCTCTCCTACGAGCAGTACTTC. Its translation is CASSPVGSALSYEQYF. This chain links TRBV7-2 with TRBJ2-7; possibly TRBD2 for D (5 bases). Germline V gives CDR1 SGHTA, CDR2 FQGNSA. This CDR3 region has 16 residues. Trimming cost V 5 bases and J 0 bases, with 17 bases left between them.

The chain has TRBV20-1 and TRBJ2-1, with 8 bases matching TRBD1. The V gene end was trimmed by 3 bases and the J gene end by 2 bases; junction bases not matched to a gene: 0. The CDR3 runs 13 residues. Germline V gene lookup returns CDR1 DFQATT and CDR2 SNEGSKA (reference sequence). CDR3 residues: CSARDRAYNEQFF. For the CDR3, the DNA is TGCAGTGCTAGGGACAGGGCCTACAATGAGCAGTTCTTC.

The sample holds a few counts of this clonotype. This sequence joins TRBV6-2 or TRBV6-3 and TRBJ2-7; TRBD2 matches 7 bases. Trimming at V came to 1 base and at J to 2 bases, leaving 5 bases not matched to a gene. Germline V CDR1 and CDR2: MNHEY, SVGEGT. The CDR3 consists of 15 residues. CDR3 nucleotide sequence: TGTGCCAGCAGTTACTTGGCGGGGGTAACCTACGAGCAGTACGTC. The encoded protein is CASSYLAGVTYEQYV.

This chain links TRBV29-1 with TRBJ1-2; 7 bases map to TRBD1. In germline, CDR1 is SQVTM, CDR2 ANQGSEA. With V trimmed by 6 bases and J by 6 bases, 10 bases remained unmatched. This CDR3 has 13 amino acids. CDR3 amino acids: CSVYPNGQDGYTF. The DNA of the CDR3 is TGCAGCGTCTACCCCAATGGACAGGATGGCTACACCTTC.

V gene TRBV18 combines with J gene TRBJ2-1; D is undetermined. V was trimmed by 3 bases and J by 0 bases, leaving 6 bases between them. CDR1 KGHSH and CDR2 LQKENI come from the germline V gene. This CDR3 region has 14 residues. The DNA of the CDR3 is TGTGCCAGCTCACCCCCGAGCTCCTACAATGAGCAGTTCTTC. Amino acid sequence: CASSPPSSYNEQFF.

To note about this clonotype: This could be a read error, since a much larger clone is one nucleotide away. The J gene is TRBJ1-1, the V gene TRBV11-2; 7 bases map to TRBD1. This CDR3 spans 13 amino acids. Losses at the gene ends were 3 bases for V and 4 bases for J; bases not matched to a gene: 2. Per the germline V gene, CDR1 is SGHAT and CDR2 is FQNNGV. CDR3 residues: CASSLDRFTEAFF. As DNA, the CDR3 is TGTGCCAGCAGCTTGGACAGGTTCACTGAAGCTTTCTTT.